This T cell receptor (beta chain) comes out of a study of T cells in Graves' hyperthyroidism and ophthalmopathy. RNA transcripts served as the template for amplifying TCR beta CDR3 regions. Researchers ran a first-round RT-PCR on the TCR CDR3 using the HTBI primer set. MiXCR, applied by TCRdb to the multiplex PCR reads, yields one record per CDR3 protein. The sample carries approximately 360,000 distinct CDR3 sequences, around 16% recorded once. Ahead of any ophthalmopathy symptoms, the blood sample was obtained at the first diagnosis of hyperthyroidism. The CDR3 has 14 residues. The trim removed 4 bases at V and 8 bases at J, leaving 8 bases unmatched. In germline, CDR1 is MNHNS, CDR2 SASEGT. This clonotype appeared a few times.

The rearrangement joins TRBV6-1 to TRBJ1-3; TRBD1 matches 7 bases. This sequence was found in a woman aged 18-30 years with Graves' hyperthyroidism that later progressed to Graves' ophthalmopathy. The source material was blood. In DNA, the CDR3 is TGTGCCAGCAGTGTGGCAGGGGGAACGGACACCATATATTTT. Translation gives CASSVAGGTDTIYF.